This T cell receptor beta chain was sequenced in a study of identical twins. Germline V CDR1 and CDR2: SGDLS, YYNGEE. V gave up 0 bases and J gave up 5 bases, with 11 bases separating them. The CDR3 length is 15 residues. This clonotype came up a few times. TCRdb re-called the 5' RACE reads with MiXCR, one entry per CDR3 protein. Of hundreds of thousands of distinct CDR3 sequences listed, 21% are singletons. These same data were also listed under a study on T cells expressing NK-cell markers. That work states: The study found dominant NKG2C+ clonotypes at about 1.0-7.0% of CD8+ T cells in about six donors. Clarity on HCMV specificity was lacking for the expanded NKG2C+ T cell clones.

Sequenced input: PBMCs. The chain combines TRBV9 with TRBJ2-2; TRBD2 is a possible D gene (7 bases). The TCR originated in a woman aged 18-29 years in good health. CDR3 nucleotides: TGTGCCAGCAGCGTAGAAGGGGGGGGAACCGGGGAGCTGTTTTTT. The encoded protein is CASSVEGGGTGELFF.